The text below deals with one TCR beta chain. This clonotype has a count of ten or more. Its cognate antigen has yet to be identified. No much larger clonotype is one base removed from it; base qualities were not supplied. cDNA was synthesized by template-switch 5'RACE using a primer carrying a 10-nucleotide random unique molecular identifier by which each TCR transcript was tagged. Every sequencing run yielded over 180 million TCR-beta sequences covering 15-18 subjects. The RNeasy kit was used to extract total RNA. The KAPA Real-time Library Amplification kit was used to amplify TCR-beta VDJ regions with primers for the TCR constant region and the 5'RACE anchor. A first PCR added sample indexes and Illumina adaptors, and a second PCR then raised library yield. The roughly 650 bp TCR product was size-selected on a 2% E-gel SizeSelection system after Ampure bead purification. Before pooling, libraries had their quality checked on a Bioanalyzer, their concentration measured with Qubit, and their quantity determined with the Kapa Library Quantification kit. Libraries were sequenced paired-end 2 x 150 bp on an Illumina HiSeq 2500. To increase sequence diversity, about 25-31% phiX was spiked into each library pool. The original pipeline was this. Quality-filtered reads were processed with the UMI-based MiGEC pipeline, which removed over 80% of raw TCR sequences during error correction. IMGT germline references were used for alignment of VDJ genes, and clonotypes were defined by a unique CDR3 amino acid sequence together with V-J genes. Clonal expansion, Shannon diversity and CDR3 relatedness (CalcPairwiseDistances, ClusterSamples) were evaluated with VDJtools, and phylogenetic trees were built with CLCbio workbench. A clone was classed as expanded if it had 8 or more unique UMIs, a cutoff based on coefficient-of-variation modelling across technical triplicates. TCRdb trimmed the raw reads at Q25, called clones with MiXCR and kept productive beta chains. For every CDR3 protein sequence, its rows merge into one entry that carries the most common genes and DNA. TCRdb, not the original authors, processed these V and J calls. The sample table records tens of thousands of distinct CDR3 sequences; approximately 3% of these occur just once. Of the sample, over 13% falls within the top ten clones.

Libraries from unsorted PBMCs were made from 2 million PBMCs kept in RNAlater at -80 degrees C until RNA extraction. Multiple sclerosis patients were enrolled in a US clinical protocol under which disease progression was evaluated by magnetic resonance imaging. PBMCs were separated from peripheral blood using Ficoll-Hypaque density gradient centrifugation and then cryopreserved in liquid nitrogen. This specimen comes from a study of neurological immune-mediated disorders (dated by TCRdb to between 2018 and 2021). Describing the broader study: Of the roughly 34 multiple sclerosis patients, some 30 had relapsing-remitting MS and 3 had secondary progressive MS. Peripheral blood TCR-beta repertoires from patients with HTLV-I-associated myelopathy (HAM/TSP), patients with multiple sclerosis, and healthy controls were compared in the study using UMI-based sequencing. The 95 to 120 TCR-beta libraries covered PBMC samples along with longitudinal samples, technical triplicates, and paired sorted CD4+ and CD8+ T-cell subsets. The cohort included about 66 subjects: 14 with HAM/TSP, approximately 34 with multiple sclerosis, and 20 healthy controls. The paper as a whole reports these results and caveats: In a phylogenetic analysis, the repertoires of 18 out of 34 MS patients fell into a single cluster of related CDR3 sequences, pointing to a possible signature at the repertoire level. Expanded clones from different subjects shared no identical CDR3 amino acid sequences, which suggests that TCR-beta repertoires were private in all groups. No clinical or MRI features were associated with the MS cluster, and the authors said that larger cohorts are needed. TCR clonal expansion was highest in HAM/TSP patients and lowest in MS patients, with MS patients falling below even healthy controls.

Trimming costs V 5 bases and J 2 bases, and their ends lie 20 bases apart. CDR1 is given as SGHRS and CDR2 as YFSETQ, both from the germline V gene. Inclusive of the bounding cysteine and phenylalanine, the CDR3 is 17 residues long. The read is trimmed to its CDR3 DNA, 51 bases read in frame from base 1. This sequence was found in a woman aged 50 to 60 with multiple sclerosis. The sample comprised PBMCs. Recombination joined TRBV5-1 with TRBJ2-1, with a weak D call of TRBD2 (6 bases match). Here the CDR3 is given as CASSVPVLGSAYNEQFF. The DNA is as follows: TGCGCCAGCAGTGTCCCTGTACTCGGGAGCGCCTACAATGAGCAGTTCTTC.